The 18 T cell receptor beta chains reported below all come from one sample, sequenced in a study of blood T cell repertoires in COVID-19 (dated by TCRdb to 2018 to 2021). The library was built by means of the immunoSEQ multiplex PCR assay. TCRdb took this table from immuneACCESS and kept in-frame rearrangements with V and J called. Such tables lack part of the clones; where checked against another copy, unresolved V genes explain under half of the gap, and the rest is unexplained. The sample table holds 200,000 to 250,000 clones, of which around three quarters were seen once. The top ten hold around 5.1% of the sample. The sample taken for sequencing was peripheral blood. These receptor sequences come from a woman in her seventies with acute or convalescent COVID-19.

This sequence joins TRBV29-1 and TRBJ2-5; tentative D call: TRBD2 (6 bases). The CDR3 is made up of 12 amino acids. CDR1 SQVTM and CDR2 ANQGSEA come from the germline V gene. With 7 bases removed from V and 1 base from J, the gap between germline ends came to 10 bases. The CDR3 nucleotides are TGCAGCGGTCGACTAGTCCAAGAGACCCAGTACTTC. The encoded protein is CSGRLVQETQYF.

This clone appeared a few times. Other DNA sequences within the sample encode an identical CDR3. The V and J genes are TRBV4-1 and TRBJ2-7, with 10 bases matching TRBD1. V dropped 1 base and J dropped 2; count of bases not matched to a gene: 5. The CDR3 runs 16 residues. Germline V gene data show CDR1 as MGHRA and CDR2 as YSYEKL. The CDR3 here is CASSQVLGQGAYEQYF. Here the CDR3 DNA reads TGCGCCAGCAGCCAAGTCCTAGGACAGGGGGCCTACGAGCAGTACTTC.

Notes on this clone: Mismatch with germline at one junction end may stem from a read error. V gene TRBV15 combines with J gene TRBJ1-1, with a weak D call TRBD1 (6 bases). The CDR3 sequence is 16 residues long. The germline V gene encodes CDR1 LNHNV and CDR2 YYDKDF (reference sequence). CDR3 sequence: CATSRGTQGMKTEAFF. DNA of the CDR3: TGTGCCACCAGCAGAGGAACACAGGGCATGAAGACTGAAGCTTTCTTT. The whole variable domain, filled in from reference TRBV15 and TRBJ1-1, reads DAMVIQNPRYQVTQFGKPVTLSCSQTLNHNVMYWYQQKSSQAPKLLFHYYDKDFNNEADTPDNFQSRRPNTSFCFLDIRSPGLGDTAMYLCATSRGTQGMKTEAFFGQGTRLTVV.

The CDR3 DNA is TGTGCCAGTACCATTTTAGCGGGAGCGAGCACCGGGGAGCTGTTTTTT. Translation gives CASTILAGASTGELFF. The chain has TRBV19 and TRBJ2-2; 9 positions agree with TRBD2. Losses at the gene ends were 7 bases for V and 4 bases for J; bases not matched to a gene: 10. CDR1 is LNHDA and CDR2 is SQIVND in the germline V gene (reference sequence). The CDR3 spans 16 residues.

The chain joins TRBV15 to TRBJ2-7; 11 bases agree with TRBD1. With 1 base clipped from V and 3 bases from J, the junction kept 5 bases outside the gene matches. The CDR3 is 16 residues long. Looked up from germline, CDR1 is LNHNV and CDR2 is YYDKDF (reference sequence). The CDR3 protein is CATSRAGTGGFYEQYF. CDR3 nucleotides: TGTGCCACCAGCAGAGCCGGGACAGGGGGGTTCTACGAGCAGTACTTC.

The chain links TRBV2 to TRBJ2-1; 9 bases are a match to TRBD2. Germline CDR1 SNHLY, CDR2 FYNNEI. This CDR3 has 15 residues. Unmatched junction bases numbered 4, after V lost 2 bases and J lost 5 bases. The CDR3 bases are TGTGCCAGCAGTGAACGCCTAGCGGGAAACAATGAGCAGTTCTTC. Translated: CASSERLAGNNEQFF.

This clone came up once. The chain links TRBV5-6 to TRBJ2-2; 8 nucleotides agree with TRBD1. V dropped 5 bases and J dropped 4; count of bases not matched to a gene: 10. This CDR3 has 16 residues. CDR1 is SGHDT and CDR2 is YYEEEE in the germline V gene. CDR3 sequence reads: CASSFQGAQLTGELFF. The CDR3 DNA reads as TGTGCCAGCAGTTTCCAGGGGGCGCAACTCACCGGGGAGCTGTTTTTT.

CDR3 nucleotide sequence: TGTGCCAGCAGTTACGACGCTGGAGGGAATGAGCAGTTCTTC. This sequence encodes CASSYDAGGNEQFF. This chain joins TRBV6-2 or TRBV6-3 and TRBJ2-1; D perhaps matches TRBD2 (6 bases). There are 14 residues in the CDR3. Germline V gene sequence: CDR1 MNHEY, CDR2 SVGEGT. Trimming took off 2 bases at V and 7 bases at J, with 12 bases between the two ends.

The chain has TRBV19 and TRBJ2-3; TRBD1 might be the D (5 bases). The germline V and J ends were trimmed by 5 bases and 3 bases, with 12 bases remaining between them. CDR3 length: 14 amino acids. Germline V gives CDR1 LNHDA, CDR2 SQIVND (reference sequence). The CDR3: CASSQQAGTDTQYF. The CDR3 DNA reads TGTGCCAGTAGTCAACAGGCTGGGACAGATACGCAGTATTTT.

The chain combines TRBV7-9 with TRBJ2-1; D is possibly TRBD2 (6 bases). Trimming took 5 bases from V and 4 from J, leaving 18 bases between them. The V gene's germline CDR1 is SEHNR and CDR2 FQNEAQ (reference sequence). The CDR3 covers 16 residues. DNA for the CDR3: TGTGCCAGCAGCCCCGCGGGGAGTGCGGCTTACAATGAGCAGTTCTTC. It encodes CASSPAGSAAYNEQFF.

The chain has TRBV20-1 and TRBJ2-2, with D possibly TRBD2 on 6 matching bases. This CDR3 has 14 residues. Germline loops: CDR1 DFQATT, CDR2 SNEGSKA (reference sequence). V lost 3 bases and J 1 base, leaving 9 bases between the germline ends. The CDR3 loop is CSASRRENTGELFF. CDR3 nucleotide sequence: TGCAGTGCTAGTCGGCGGGAGAACACCGGGGAGCTGTTTTTT.

The chain employs TRBV5-1 and TRBJ1-1; 7 nucleotides match TRBD1. Germline values: CDR1 SGHRS, CDR2 YFSETQ. This CDR3 region has 18 residues. With V trimmed by 5 bases and J by 5 bases, 21 bases remained unmatched. The CDR3 DNA sequence: TGCGCCAGCAGTCTTGGGGTCCCCCTGACAGGGCGGGTAACTGAAGCTTTCTTT. Translating it yields CASSLGVPLTGRVTEAFF.

The gene calls are TRBV11-2 and TRBJ1-3; D is perhaps TRBD1 (6 bases). The CDR3 covers 13 residues. Germline V gene lookup returns CDR1 SGHAT and CDR2 FQNNGV. V lost 3 bases, J lost 11 bases, and 14 bases lay in between. The CDR3: CASSFGGPWPIYF. Here the CDR3 DNA reads TGTGCCAGCAGCTTTGGGGGCCCTTGGCCCATATATTTT.

V gene TRBV5-1 combines with J gene TRBJ1-2, with D perhaps matching TRBD1 (5 bases). In germline, CDR1 is SGHRS, CDR2 YFSETQ. The CDR3 runs to 13 residues. The ends were cut back, 0 bases at V and 8 bases at J, with 11 bases in the middle. In DNA form, the CDR3 reads TGCGCCAGCAGCTTGGGACAGCCCGGGGGCTACACCTTC. This sequence encodes CASSLGQPGGYTF.

There are a few counts of this clone. V gene TRBV19 combines with J gene TRBJ1-1, with D perhaps matching TRBD1 (6 bases). This CDR3 comprises 13 residues. Germline V gene lookup returns CDR1 LNHDA and CDR2 SQIVND (reference sequence). Deletions cut 4 bases from V and 3 bases from J, with 9 bases between. Here the CDR3 reads CASSKQGDTEAFF. CDR3 nucleotides: TGTGCCAGTAGTAAACAGGGAGACACTGAAGCTTTCTTT.

This chain connects TRBV12-5 to TRBJ1-1, with a weak D call TRBD1 (5 bases). Germline V gene lookup returns CDR1 LGHNT and CDR2 FRNRAP. V lost 1 base, J lost 0 bases, and 12 bases lay in between. CDR3 length: 16 amino acids. The CDR3 sequence: CASGLGQILMNTEAFF. CDR3 DNA: TGTGCTAGTGGTTTGGGACAGATCCTGATGAACACTGAAGCTTTCTTT.

This clone appeared once. The rearrangement joins TRBV5-4 to TRBJ2-5; TRBD2 matches 7 bases. V gave up 0 bases and J gave up 3 bases; unmatched junction bases: 2. CDR1 and CDR2 (germline): SGHNT, YYREEE (reference sequence). This CDR3 spans 14 amino acids. The CDR3 here is CASSLALAEETQYF. The CDR3 bases are TGTGCCAGCAGCTTGGCGCTAGCGGAAGAGACCCAGTACTTC.

This chain connects TRBV6-5 to TRBJ1-4; TRBD1 agrees at 7 bases. The germline V gene has CDR1 MNHEY and CDR2 SVGAGI. V lost 4 bases to trimming and J lost 8 bases; unmatched junction nucleotides: 7. This CDR3 region has 14 residues. CDR3 nucleotides: TGTGCCAGCAGTTCCCCGGGACAGCCGGAAAAACTGTTTTTT. Amino acid sequence: CASSSPGQPEKLFF.